There are many counts of the clone carrying this T cell receptor (beta chain). For repertoire sequencing, the TCR beta CDR3 regions were amplified from RNA transcripts. HTBI-primed first-round RT-PCR preceded second-round multiplex PCR. MiXCR was run by TCRdb on the multiplex PCR reads, yielding one entry per CDR3 protein. The data contain about 500,000 distinct CDR3 sequences, approximately 15% of them singletons. The data are from a study of Graves' ophthalmopathy and Graves' hyperthyroidism. Clinicians made diagnoses from clinical symptoms, serum thyroxine, TRAb, thyroid ultrasound and orbital computed tomography. Between the trimmed V and J ends, which lost 1 base and 1 base, there was a span of 16 bases. The CDR3 loop spans 16 amino acids. The germline gives CDR1 DFQATT, CDR2 SNEGSKA (reference sequence).

Material for sequencing was blood. The chain is built from TRBV20-1 and TRBJ1-1; D may be TRBD1 (5 bases). This sequence originates from a woman younger than 45 with Graves' ophthalmopathy. Written as DNA, the CDR3 is TGCAGTGCTAGAGGGACCCAATTTCAGGGGAACACTGAAGCTTTCTTT. Protein sequence: CSARGTQFQGNTEAFF.